Sequencing of this T cell receptor (beta chain) was carried out in a study of cytomegalovirus exposure and HLA in healthy donors. Study-level information: Findings of an earlier analysis included around 100 million unique TCR beta sequences from 200 million or so T cells. Points from the study as a whole: Solely CMV serostatus was available to characterize immune exposure. Earlier analysis looked at TCR beta V segments, and most were productive about 87% or about 30% of the time.

In the PCR, 60 Vbeta and 13 Jbeta primers were used. Produced via immunoSEQ multiplex PCR; TCRdb's table is partial and in-frame only. Of 99,000 or so clones detected, around 80% appear once; the ten largest clones hold 1.5% to 2%. CDR3 length: 11 residues. Trimming cost V 6 bases and J 5 bases, with 5 bases left between them. CDR1 is KGHSH and CDR2 is LQKENI in the germline V gene. Donors consisted of healthy bone marrow donors. Comment on this clone: What it binds is unknown.

The source material was PBMCs. The V and J genes are TRBV18 and TRBJ2-1; D gene uncertain. This TCR came from a woman between 35 and 50 years old in good health and CMV-seronegative. The CDR3 is CASSPDNEQFF. CDR3 DNA: TGTGCCAGCTCGCCGGACAATGAGCAGTTCTTC.